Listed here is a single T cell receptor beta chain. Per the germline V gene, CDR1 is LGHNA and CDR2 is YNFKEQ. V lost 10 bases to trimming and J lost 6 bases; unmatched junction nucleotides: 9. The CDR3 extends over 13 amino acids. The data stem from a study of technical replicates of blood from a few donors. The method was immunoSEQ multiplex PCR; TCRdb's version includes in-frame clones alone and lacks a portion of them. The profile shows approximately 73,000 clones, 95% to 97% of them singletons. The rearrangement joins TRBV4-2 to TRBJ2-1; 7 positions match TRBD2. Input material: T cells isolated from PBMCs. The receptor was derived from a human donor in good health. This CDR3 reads CATCREGLNEQFF. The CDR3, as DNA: TGTGCCACATGCAGGGAGGGCCTCAATGAGCAGTTCTTC.